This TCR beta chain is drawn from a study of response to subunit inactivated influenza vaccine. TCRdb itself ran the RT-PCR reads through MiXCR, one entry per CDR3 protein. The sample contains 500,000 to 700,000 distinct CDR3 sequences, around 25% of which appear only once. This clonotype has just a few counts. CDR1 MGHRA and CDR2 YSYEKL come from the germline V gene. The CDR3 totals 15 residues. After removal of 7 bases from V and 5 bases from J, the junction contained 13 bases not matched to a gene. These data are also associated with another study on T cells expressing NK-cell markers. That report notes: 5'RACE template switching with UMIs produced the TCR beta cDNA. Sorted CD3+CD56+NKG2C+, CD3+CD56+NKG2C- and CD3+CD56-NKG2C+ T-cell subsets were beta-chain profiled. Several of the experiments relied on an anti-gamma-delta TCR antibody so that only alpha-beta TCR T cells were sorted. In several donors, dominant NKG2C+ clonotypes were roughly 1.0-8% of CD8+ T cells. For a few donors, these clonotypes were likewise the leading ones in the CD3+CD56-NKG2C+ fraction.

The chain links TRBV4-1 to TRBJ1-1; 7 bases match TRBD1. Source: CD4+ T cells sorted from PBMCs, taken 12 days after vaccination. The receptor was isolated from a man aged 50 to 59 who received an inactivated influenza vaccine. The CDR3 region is CASNAAGGLRTEAFF. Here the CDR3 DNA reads TGCGCCAGCAACGCGGCAGGGGGTTTGCGTACTGAAGCTTTCTTT.